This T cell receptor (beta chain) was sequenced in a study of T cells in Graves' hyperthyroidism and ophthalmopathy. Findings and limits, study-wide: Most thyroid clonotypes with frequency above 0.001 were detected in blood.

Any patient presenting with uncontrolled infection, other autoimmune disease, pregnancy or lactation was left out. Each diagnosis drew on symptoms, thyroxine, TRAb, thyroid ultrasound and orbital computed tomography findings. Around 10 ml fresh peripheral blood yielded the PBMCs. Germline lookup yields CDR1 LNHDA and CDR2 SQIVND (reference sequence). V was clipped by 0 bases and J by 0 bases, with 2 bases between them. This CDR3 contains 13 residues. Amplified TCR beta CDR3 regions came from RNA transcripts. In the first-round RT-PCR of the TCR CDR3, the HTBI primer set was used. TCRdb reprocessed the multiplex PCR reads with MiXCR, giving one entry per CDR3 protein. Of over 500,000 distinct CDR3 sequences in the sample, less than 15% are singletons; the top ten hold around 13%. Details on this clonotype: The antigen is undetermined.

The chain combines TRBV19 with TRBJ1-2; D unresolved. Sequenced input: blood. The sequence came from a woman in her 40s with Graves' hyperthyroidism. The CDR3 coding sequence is TGTGCCAGTAGTATAGAAGCTAACTATGGCTACACCTTC. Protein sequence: CASSIEANYGYTF.